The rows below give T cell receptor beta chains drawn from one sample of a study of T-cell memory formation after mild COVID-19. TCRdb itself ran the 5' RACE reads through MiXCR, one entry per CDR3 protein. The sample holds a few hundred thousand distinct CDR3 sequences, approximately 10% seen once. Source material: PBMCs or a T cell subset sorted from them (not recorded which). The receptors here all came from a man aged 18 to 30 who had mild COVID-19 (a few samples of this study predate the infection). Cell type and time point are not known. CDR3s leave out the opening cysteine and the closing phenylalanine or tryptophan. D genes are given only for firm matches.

CDR3aa: ASSTPFGTGELF; v_gene: TRBV6-5; d_gene: .; len: 12
CDR3aa: ASSTGQTSGANVLT; v_gene: TRBV5-1; d_gene: TRBD1; len: 14
CDR3aa: ASSLRRGSETQY; v_gene: TRBV3-1; d_gene: .; len: 12
CDR3aa: ASSLYRLPREQY; v_gene: TRBV5-6; d_gene: .; len: 12
CDR3aa: ASQRRDTEAF; v_gene: TRBV7-2; d_gene: .; len: 10
CDR3aa: SAMGGLYNEQF; v_gene: TRBV20-1; d_gene: TRBD2; len: 11
CDR3aa: ASSGDPTVNYGYT; v_gene: TRBV9; d_gene: .; len: 13
CDR3aa: ASSSSPVVRQVVAKNIQY; v_gene: TRBV5-1; d_gene: .; len: 18
CDR3aa: ASSLARGSTEAF; v_gene: TRBV5-1; d_gene: TRBD1; len: 12
CDR3aa: SGTSSGDDLNTQY; v_gene: TRBV20-1; d_gene: TRBD2; len: 13
CDR3aa: ASSQDSFGGRPVWELF; v_gene: TRBV4-3; d_gene: .; len: 16
CDR3aa: ASRALEGGRRTEAF; v_gene: TRBV11-2; d_gene: TRBD1; len: 14
CDR3aa: ASSFLAGRDYYGYT; v_gene: TRBV27; d_gene: .; len: 14
CDR3aa: ATSRYDSGETYNEQF; v_gene: TRBV15; d_gene: TRBD2; len: 15
CDR3aa: ASSDPRTGGNQPQH; v_gene: TRBV2; d_gene: TRBD1; len: 14
CDR3aa: ASTRGPSRSYNEQF; v_gene: TRBV6-1; d_gene: TRBD1; len: 14
CDR3aa: ASSFTPQSLWADTQY; v_gene: TRBV12-3/TRBV12-4; d_gene: .; len: 15
CDR3aa: ASSFSGGRSGELF; v_gene: TRBV5-1; d_gene: TRBD2; len: 13
CDR3aa: ASRPGTGYTGELF; v_gene: TRBV12-3/TRBV12-4; d_gene: TRBD1; len: 13